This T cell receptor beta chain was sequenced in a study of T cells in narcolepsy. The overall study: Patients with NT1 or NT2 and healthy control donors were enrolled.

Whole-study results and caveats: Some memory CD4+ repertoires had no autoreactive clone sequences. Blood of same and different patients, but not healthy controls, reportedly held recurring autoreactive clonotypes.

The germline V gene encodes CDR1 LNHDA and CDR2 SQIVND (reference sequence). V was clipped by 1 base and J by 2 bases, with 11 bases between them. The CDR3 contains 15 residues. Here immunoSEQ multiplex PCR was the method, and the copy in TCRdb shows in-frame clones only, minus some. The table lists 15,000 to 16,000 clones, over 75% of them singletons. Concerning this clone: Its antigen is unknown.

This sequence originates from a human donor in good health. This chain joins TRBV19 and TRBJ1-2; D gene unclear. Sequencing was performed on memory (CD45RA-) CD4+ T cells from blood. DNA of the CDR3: TGTGCCAGTAGTATAGGTGGAGGCGGAAACTATGGCTACACCTTC. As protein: CASSIGGGGNYGYTF.